A selection of T cell receptor beta chains follows, all from one sample in a study of OX40 agonist ivuxolimab in advanced cancers. Some clones are missing from TCRdb's copy, which holds only in-frame ones; the method was immunoSEQ multiplex PCR. This table has more than 50,000 clones, 80% appearing once. The sequencing here drew on CD4+ or CD8+ T cells sorted from blood, taken in a trial of the OX40 agonist ivuxolimab. The receptors here all came from an adult with an advanced solid tumor such as melanoma, head and neck, liver or kidney cancer. Each CDR3 is given with its conserved first and last residue. A D gene is named only where the DNA matches it firmly. Size tells how often a clone was seen (once, few, many) or the class of an expanded clone, and some rows leave it out.

D: TRBD2; V: TRBV27; J: TRBJ2-3; size: -; CDR3: CASSQGLAAPLPSTDTQYF; DNA: TGTGCCAGCAGTCAGGGACTAGCGGCTCCCCTACCTAGCACAGATACGCAGTATTTT
D: -; V: TRBV7-9; J: TRBJ1-1; size: once; CDR3: CASSVWEAFF; DNA: TGTGCCAGCAGCGTATGGGAAGCTTTCTTT
D: TRBD1; V: TRBV19; J: TRBJ1-2; size: -; CDR3: CASTEQGTNYGYTF; DNA: TGTGCCAGTACCGAACAGGGGACGAACTATGGCTACACCTTC
D: -; V: TRBV27; J: TRBJ2-7; size: -; CDR3: CASSPRGRGKGSYEQYF; DNA: TGTGCCAGCAGTCCCCGGGGACGAGGGAAGGGCTCCTACGAGCAGTACTTC
D: -; V: TRBV9; J: TRBJ1-6; size: -; CDR3: CASSQLIEDSPLHF; DNA: TGTGCCAGCAGTCAGCTAATCGAGGATTCACCCCTCCACTTT
D: TRBD1; V: TRBV5-4; J: TRBJ1-1; size: -; CDR3: CASSFPKQGAGEAFF; DNA: TGTGCCAGCAGCTTCCCCAAACAGGGGGCAGGTGAAGCTTTCTTT
D: -; V: TRBV7-8; J: TRBJ2-1; size: -; CDR3: CASSSILIYNEQFF; DNA: TGTGCCAGCAGCTCCATCCTTATTTACAATGAGCAGTTCTTC
D: -; V: TRBV10-2; J: TRBJ2-1; size: -; CDR3: CASSEFGALGDEQFF; DNA: TGCGCCAGCAGTGAGTTTGGGGCCCTGGGGGATGAGCAGTTCTTC
D: -; V: TRBV19; J: TRBJ1-5; size: -; CDR3: CASSGTTGQPQHF; DNA: TGTGCCAGTAGTGGGACTACTGGACAGCCCCAGCATTTT
D: TRBD2; V: TRBV29-1; J: TRBJ2-7; size: once; CDR3: CSVRTGTSLYEQYF; DNA: TGCAGCGTCCGCACCGGGACTAGTCTCTACGAGCAGTACTTC
D: -; V: TRBV28; J: TRBJ1-5; size: -; CDR3: CASRGGSSGDQPQHF; DNA: TGTGCCAGCAGGGGCGGAAGTTCTGGGGATCAGCCCCAGCATTTT
D: -; V: TRBV7-2; J: TRBJ1-5; size: -; CDR3: CASSLAGQPQHF; DNA: TGTGCCAGCAGCTTGGCGGGTCAGCCCCAGCATTTT
D: -; V: TRBV7-2; J: TRBJ1-2; size: -; CDR3: CASSLAGTNYGYTF; DNA: TGTGCCAGCAGCTTAGCAGGGACAAACTATGGCTACACCTTC
D: -; V: TRBV4-1; J: TRBJ2-5; size: once; CDR3: CASSPSRTSYAETQYF; DNA: TGCGCCAGCAGCCCCTCGCGGACATCCTACGCAGAGACCCAGTACTTC
D: -; V: TRBV7-9; J: TRBJ2-7; size: -; CDR3: CASSKTGYEQYF; DNA: TGTGCCAGCAGCAAGACAGGCTACGAGCAGTACTTC
D: -; V: TRBV15; J: TRBJ2-1; size: -; CDR3: CATSRQQGSDEQFF; DNA: TGTGCCACCAGCAGACAACAGGGTTCGGATGAGCAGTTCTTC
D: -; V: TRBV19; J: TRBJ1-4; size: -; CDR3: CASSIGAANNEKLFF; DNA: TGTGCCAGTAGTATAGGGGCAGCTAATAATGAAAAACTGTTTTTT
D: -; V: TRBV10-2; J: TRBJ1-1; size: -; CDR3: CASSGRKGQGSMNTEAFF; DNA: TGCGCCAGCAGTGGACGAAAGGGTCAGGGTTCCATGAACACTGAAGCTTTCTTT
D: TRBD1; V: TRBV5-6; J: TRBJ1-1; size: -; CDR3: CASSLDRRTGTRTEAFF; DNA: TGTGCCAGCAGCTTGGACCGCCGGACAGGGACGAGGACTGAAGCTTTCTTT
D: TRBD2; V: TRBV28; J: TRBJ2-1; size: -; CDR3: CASRQGRGYNEQFF; DNA: TGTGCCAGCAGACAAGGGCGGGGGTACAATGAGCAGTTCTTC
D: -; V: TRBV11-3; J: TRBJ2-2; size: -; CDR3: CASSLAWQGNTGELFF; DNA: TGTGCCAGCAGCTTAGCTTGGCAGGGTAACACCGGGGAGCTGTTTTTT
D: -; V: TRBV2; J: TRBJ1-5; size: -; CDR3: CASQSSYSNQPQHF; DNA: TGTGCCAGCCAGTCGAGTTATAGCAATCAGCCCCAGCATTTT
D: TRBD1; V: TRBV6-6; J: TRBJ1-1; size: -; CDR3: CASSPTGSTEAFF; DNA: TGTGCCAGCAGCCCGACAGGGAGTACTGAAGCTTTCTTT
D: -; V: TRBV28; J: TRBJ1-3; size: once; CDR3: CASCLHVGGAGNTIYF; DNA: TGTGCCAGCTGTCTTCATGTTGGGGGAGCTGGAAACACCATATATTTT
D: TRBD1; V: TRBV10-3; J: TRBJ1-5; size: -; CDR3: CAISESGQSNQPQHF; DNA: TGTGCCATCAGTGAGTCGGGACAGTCTAATCAGCCCCAGCATTTT
D: -; V: TRBV18; J: TRBJ2-1; size: -; CDR3: CASSPTQGGVYNEQFF; DNA: TGTGCCAGCTCACCAACCCAAGGCGGGGTCTACAATGAGCAGTTCTTC
D: -; V: TRBV5-1; J: TRBJ1-1; size: -; CDR3: CASSPGGLNTEAFF; DNA: TGCGCCAGCAGCCCTGGGGGATTGAACACTGAAGCTTTCTTT
D: -; V: TRBV11-2; J: TRBJ1-4; size: -; CDR3: CASSLVGVNEKLFF; DNA: TGTGCCAGCAGCTTAGTGGGAGTTAATGAAAAACTGTTTTTT
D: TRBD1; V: TRBV5-1; J: TRBJ1-1; size: -; CDR3: CASSPWGQEGTEAFF; DNA: TGCGCCAGCAGCCCCTGGGGACAGGAGGGCACTGAAGCTTTCTTT
D: -; V: TRBV6-1; J: TRBJ1-1; size: -; CDR3: CAGSEIEPWDPRDTEAFF; DNA: TGTGCCGGCAGTGAAATTGAGCCGTGGGACCCTAGGGACACTGAAGCTTTCTTT
D: TRBD1; V: TRBV7-6; J: TRBJ2-1; size: few; CDR3: CASSLRTGGTYNEQFF; DNA: TGTGCCAGCAGCTTACGGACAGGGGGGACCTACAATGAGCAGTTCTTC
D: -; V: TRBV27; J: TRBJ1-2; size: -; CDR3: CASSSPTAANYGYTF; DNA: TGTGCCAGCAGTTCCCCAACGGCTGCTAACTATGGCTACACCTTC
D: -; V: TRBV29-1; J: TRBJ1-1; size: -; CDR3: CSVEFGRLNTEAFF; DNA: TGCAGCGTTGAGTTCGGCAGACTGAACACTGAAGCTTTCTTT
D: -; V: TRBV6-5; J: TRBJ1-1; size: -; CDR3: CASSLGGGTEAFF; DNA: TGTGCCAGCAGTCTCGGGGGTGGAACTGAAGCTTTCTTT
D: TRBD1; V: TRBV5-1; J: TRBJ2-7; size: -; CDR3: CASSPLLGQGKTYEQYF; DNA: TGCGCCAGCAGCCCGTTACTTGGACAGGGGAAAACCTACGAGCAGTACTTC
D: -; V: TRBV6-1; J: TRBJ2-7; size: -; CDR3: CASFIKGMSEQYF; DNA: TGTGCCAGCTTTATTAAGGGAATGAGCGAGCAGTACTTC